This T cell receptor beta chain originates from a study of T cells after yellow fever vaccination. Study-level points and caveats: The booster saw the reappearance of most primary-vaccination clones (approximately 97% CD4, 70% to 90% CD8). Few clonotypes appeared in both CD4 and CD8 compartments. The presence of abundant clonotypes contaminating from the bulk population was possible in FACS-sorted repertoires.

This clonotype was found many times. The target antigen is unknown. A 5'RACE template-switching step, the method used to make TCR cDNA, added a universal primer site and UMIs. TCRdb itself ran the 5' RACE reads through MiXCR, one entry per CDR3 protein. The sample holds about 360,000 distinct CDR3 sequences, 6.2% seen once. Source: PBMCs, taken 5 days after the yellow fever booster vaccination. The sequence derives from a young man who received the YFV17D yellow fever vaccine.

For the CDR3, the DNA is TGCAGTGCTAGGCGGGGGCCGCATGGGGGGGAGCTGTTTTTT. Its translation is CSARRGPHGGELFF. V and J are TRBV20-1 and TRBJ2-2; possible D gene TRBD2, 7 bases. Between the trimmed V and J ends, which lost 3 bases and 8 bases, there was a span of 16 bases. The CDR3 has 14 amino acids. Germline-derived CDR1 and CDR2 are DFQATT and SNEGSKA (reference sequence).